Listed here is a single TCR beta chain. Its target is not known. The CDR3 contains 12 residues. CDR1 is SGHDT and CDR2 is YYEEEE in the germline V gene. V lost 2 bases, J lost 4 bases, and 3 bases lay in between. The data are from a study of lymphopenia after photon versus proton radiotherapy. The assay was immunoSEQ multiplex PCR, and TCRdb's table has in-frame clones only and misses some. The profile covers about 26,000 clones, with roughly 80% appearing a single time and under 4.5% taken by the ten largest. Study outcomes and limitations: Under photons, naive T cells and diversity fell while effector/memory populations rose. Survival link was tested only in deceased patients; proton benefit remains a possibility. After the lymphocyte nadir, photon-treated repertoires showed oligoclonal expansion, especially of CD8+ Temra cells.

The chain links TRBV5-6 to TRBJ2-2, with D unresolved. The receptor was derived from a woman aged 45 to 65 with pancreatic cancer. Here the sequenced sample was peripheral blood, taken from a patient treated with photon-based radiotherapy. CDR3 DNA: TGTGCCAGCAGCTTATCCACCGGGGAGCTGTTTTTT. This translates into CASSLSTGELFF.